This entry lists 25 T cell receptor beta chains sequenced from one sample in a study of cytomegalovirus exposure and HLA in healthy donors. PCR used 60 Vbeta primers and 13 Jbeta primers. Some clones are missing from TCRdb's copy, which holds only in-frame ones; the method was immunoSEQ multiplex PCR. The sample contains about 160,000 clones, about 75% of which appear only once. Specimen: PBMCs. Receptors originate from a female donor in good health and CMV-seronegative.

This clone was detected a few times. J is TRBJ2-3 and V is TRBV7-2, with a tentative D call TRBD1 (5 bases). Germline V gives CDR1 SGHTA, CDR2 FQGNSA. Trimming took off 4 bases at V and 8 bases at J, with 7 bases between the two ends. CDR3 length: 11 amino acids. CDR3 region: CASSWGSTQYF. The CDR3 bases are TGTGCCAGCAGCTGGGGCAGTACGCAGTATTTT.

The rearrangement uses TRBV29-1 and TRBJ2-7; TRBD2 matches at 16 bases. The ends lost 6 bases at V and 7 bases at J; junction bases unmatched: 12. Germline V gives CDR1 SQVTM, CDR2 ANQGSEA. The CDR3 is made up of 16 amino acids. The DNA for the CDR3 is TGCAGCGTCGTCCCCGGGACTAGCGGGGGGGCCAGAGAGCAGTACTTC. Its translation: CSVVPGTSGGAREQYF.

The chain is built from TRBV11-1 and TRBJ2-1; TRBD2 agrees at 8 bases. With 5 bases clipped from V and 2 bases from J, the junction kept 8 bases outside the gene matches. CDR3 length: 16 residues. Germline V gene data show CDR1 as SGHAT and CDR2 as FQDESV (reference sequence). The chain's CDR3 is CASSIPPGLAYNEQFF. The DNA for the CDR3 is TGTGCCAGCAGCATCCCTCCGGGACTAGCCTACAATGAGCAGTTCTTC.

The CDR3 nucleotides are TGTGCCTGGAGTGCAGGGGGTGACGGCTACACCTTC. It yields the protein CAWSAGGDGYTF. V and J are TRBV30 and TRBJ1-2; 7 bases align to TRBD1. Germline trimming cut 1 base from V and 8 bases from J; bases unmatched to any gene: 4. The germline CDR1 and CDR2 sequences are GTSNPN and SVGIG (reference sequence). There are 12 residues in the CDR3.

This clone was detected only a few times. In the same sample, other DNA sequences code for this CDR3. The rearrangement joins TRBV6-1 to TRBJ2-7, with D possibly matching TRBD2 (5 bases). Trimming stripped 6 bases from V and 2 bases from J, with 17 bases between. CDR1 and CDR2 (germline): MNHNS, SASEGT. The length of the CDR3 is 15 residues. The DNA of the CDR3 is TGTGCCAGCAGCGAAAGTTCGGGCGGGCCCTACGAGCAGTACTTC. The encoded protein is CASSESSGGPYEQYF.

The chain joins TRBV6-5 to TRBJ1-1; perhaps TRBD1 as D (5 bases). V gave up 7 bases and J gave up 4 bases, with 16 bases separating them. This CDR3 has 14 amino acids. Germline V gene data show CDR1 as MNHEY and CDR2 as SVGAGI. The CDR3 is CASIGVGGATEAFF. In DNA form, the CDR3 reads TGTGCCAGCATTGGGGTCGGAGGGGCCACTGAAGCTTTCTTT.

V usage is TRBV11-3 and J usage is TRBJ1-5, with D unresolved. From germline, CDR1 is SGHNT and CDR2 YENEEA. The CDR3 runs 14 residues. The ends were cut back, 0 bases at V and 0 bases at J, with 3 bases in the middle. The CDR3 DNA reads TGTGCCAGCAGCTTAGAGGCTAGCAATCAGCCCCAGCATTTT. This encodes CASSLEASNQPQHF.

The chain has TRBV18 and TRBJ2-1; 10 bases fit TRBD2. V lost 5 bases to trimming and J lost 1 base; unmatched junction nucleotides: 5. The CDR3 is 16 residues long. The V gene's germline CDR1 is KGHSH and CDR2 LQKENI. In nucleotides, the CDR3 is TGTGCCAGCTCAGCAAGGACTAGCGGTTCCTACAATGAGCAGTTCTTC. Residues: CASSARTSGSYNEQFF.

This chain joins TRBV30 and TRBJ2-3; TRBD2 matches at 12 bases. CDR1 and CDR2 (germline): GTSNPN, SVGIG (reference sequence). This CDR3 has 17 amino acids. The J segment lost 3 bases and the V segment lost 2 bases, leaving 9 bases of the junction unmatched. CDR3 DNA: TGTGCCTGGAGTTTGGGGGCTAGCGGGGGGGCTACAGATACGCAGTATTTT. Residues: CAWSLGASGGATDTQYF. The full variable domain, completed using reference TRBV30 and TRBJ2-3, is SQTIHQWPATLVQPVGSPLSLECTVEGTSNPNLYWYRQAAGRGLQLLFYSVGIGQISSEVPQNLSASRPQDRQFILSSKKLLLSDSGFYLCAWSLGASGGATDTQYFGPGTRLTVL.

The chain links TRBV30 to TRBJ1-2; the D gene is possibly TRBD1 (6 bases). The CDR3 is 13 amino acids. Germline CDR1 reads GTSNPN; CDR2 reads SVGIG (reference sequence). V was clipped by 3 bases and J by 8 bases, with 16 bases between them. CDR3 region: CAWSPYRDQGYTF. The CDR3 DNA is TGTGCCTGGAGCCCCTACAGGGACCAGGGCTACACCTTC.

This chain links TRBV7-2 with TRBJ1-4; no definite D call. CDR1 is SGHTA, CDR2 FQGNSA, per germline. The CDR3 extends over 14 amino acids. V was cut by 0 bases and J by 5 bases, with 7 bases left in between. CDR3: CASSLAFQNEKLFF. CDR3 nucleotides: TGTGCCAGCAGCTTAGCGTTTCAGAATGAAAAACTGTTTTTT.

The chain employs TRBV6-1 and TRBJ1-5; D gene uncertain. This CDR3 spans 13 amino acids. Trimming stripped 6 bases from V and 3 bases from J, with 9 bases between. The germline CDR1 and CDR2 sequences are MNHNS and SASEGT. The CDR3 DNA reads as TGTGCCAGCAGAGCATACTACAATCAGCCCCAGCATTTT. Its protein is CASRAYYNQPQHF.

In DNA, the CDR3 is TGTGCCACCAGCAGAGAGGGGGGCCTAGCGGGAGTAATCTACGAGCAGTACTTC. Translated, it gives CATSREGGLAGVIYEQYF. This chain links TRBV15 with TRBJ2-7, with TRBD2 matching over 10 bases. CDR3 length: 18 amino acids. V lost 0 bases to trimming and J lost 3 bases; unmatched junction nucleotides: 11. Germline loops: CDR1 LNHNV, CDR2 YYDKDF (reference sequence).

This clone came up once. The CDR3 protein is CSTAGTSGSDTQYF. DNA for the CDR3: TGCAGCACGGCCGGGACTAGCGGTTCAGATACGCAGTATTTT. This chain joins TRBV29-1 and TRBJ2-3; 11 nucleotides match TRBD2. V dropped 8 bases and J dropped 4; count of bases not matched to a gene: 8. The CDR3 has 14 amino acids. Germline V lookup: CDR1 SQVTM, CDR2 ANQGSEA.

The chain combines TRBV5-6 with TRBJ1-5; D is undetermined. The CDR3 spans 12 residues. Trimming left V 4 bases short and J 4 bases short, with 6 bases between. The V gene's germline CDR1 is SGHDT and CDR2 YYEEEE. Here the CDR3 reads CASSLLNQPQHF. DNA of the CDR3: TGTGCCAGCAGCCTATTGAATCAGCCCCAGCATTTT.

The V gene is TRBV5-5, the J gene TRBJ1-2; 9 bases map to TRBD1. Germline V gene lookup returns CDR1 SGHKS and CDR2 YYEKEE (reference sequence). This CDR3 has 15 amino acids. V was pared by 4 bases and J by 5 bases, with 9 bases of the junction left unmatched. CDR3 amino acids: CASSRRDGQGYGYTF. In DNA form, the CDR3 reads TGTGCCAGCAGCCGCCGGGACGGACAGGGGTATGGCTACACCTTC. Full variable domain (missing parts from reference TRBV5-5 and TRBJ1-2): DAGVTQSPTHLIKTRGQQVTLRCSPISGHKSVSWYQQVLGQGPQFIFQYYEKEERGRGNFPDRFSARQFPNYSSELNVNALLLGDSALYLCASSRRDGQGYGYTFGSGTRLTVV.

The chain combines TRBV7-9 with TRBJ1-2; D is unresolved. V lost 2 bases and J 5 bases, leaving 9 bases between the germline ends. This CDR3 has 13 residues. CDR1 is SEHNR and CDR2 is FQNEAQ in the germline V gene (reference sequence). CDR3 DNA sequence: TGTGCCAGCAGCTTAACGGGGAAGTATGGCTACACCTTC. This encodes CASSLTGKYGYTF.

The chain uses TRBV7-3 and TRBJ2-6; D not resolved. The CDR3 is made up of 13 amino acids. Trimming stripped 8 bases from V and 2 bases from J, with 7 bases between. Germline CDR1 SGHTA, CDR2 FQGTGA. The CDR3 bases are TGTGCCAGCGGGCTGGCTGGGGCCAACGTCCTGACTTTC. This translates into CASGLAGANVLTF.

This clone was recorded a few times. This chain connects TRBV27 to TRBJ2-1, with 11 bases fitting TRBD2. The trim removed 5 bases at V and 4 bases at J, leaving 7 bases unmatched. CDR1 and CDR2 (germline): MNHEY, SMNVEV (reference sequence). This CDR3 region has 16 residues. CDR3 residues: CASSRMGLADYNEQFF. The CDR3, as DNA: TGTGCCAGCAGTCGCATGGGACTAGCGGATTACAATGAGCAGTTCTTC.

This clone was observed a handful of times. CDR3 bases: TGTGCCAGCAGTTTGGAGGGACGGGGAAACACCATATATTTT. Protein product: CASSLEGRGNTIYF. The rearrangement uses TRBV28 and TRBJ1-3; TRBD1 is a possible D gene (5 bases). Trimming stripped 3 bases from V and 4 bases from J, with 10 bases between. This CDR3 contains 14 residues. The germline V gene encodes CDR1 MDHEN and CDR2 SYDVKM.

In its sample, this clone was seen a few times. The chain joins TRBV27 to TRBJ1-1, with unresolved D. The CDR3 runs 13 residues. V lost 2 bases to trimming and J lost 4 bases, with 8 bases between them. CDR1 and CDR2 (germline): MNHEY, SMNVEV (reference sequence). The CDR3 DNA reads TGTGCCAGCAGTTTACCGGGTATCACTGAAGCTTTCTTT. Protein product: CASSLPGITEAFF.

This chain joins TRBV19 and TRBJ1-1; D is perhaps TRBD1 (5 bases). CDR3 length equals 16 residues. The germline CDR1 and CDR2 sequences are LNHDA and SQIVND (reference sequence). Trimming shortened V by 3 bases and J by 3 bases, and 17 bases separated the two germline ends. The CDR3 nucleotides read TGTGCCAGTAGTATTATAGGGGCCCTGTTCCACACTGAAGCTTTCTTT. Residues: CASSIIGALFHTEAFF. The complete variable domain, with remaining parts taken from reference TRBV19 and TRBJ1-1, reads DGGITQSPKYLFRKEGQNVTLSCEQNLNHDAMYWYRQDPGQGLRLIYYSQIVNDFQKGDIAEGYSVSREKKESFPLTVTSAQKNPTAFYLCASSIIGALFHTEAFFGQGTRLTVV.

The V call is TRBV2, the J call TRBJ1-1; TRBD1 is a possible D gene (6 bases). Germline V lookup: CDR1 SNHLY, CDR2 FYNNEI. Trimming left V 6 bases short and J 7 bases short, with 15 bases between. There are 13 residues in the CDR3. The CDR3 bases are TGTGCCAGCAGGTTTGACAGGCGGCTTGAAGCTTTCTTT. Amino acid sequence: CASRFDRRLEAFF.

CDR3 nucleotide sequence: TGTGCCAGCAGCTTCCAGGGCACTGAAGCTTTCTTT. This codes for CASSFQGTEAFF. The rearrangement links TRBV5-6 to TRBJ1-1, with a weak D call TRBD1 (5 bases). V was shortened by 2 bases and J by 4 bases, with 6 bases between the two germline ends. This CDR3 comprises 12 residues. Germline CDR1 and CDR2: SGHDT and YYEEEE.

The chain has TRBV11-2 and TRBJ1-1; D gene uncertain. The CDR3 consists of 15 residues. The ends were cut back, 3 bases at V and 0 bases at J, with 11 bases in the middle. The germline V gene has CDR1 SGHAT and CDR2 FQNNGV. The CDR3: CASSLPRNLNTEAFF. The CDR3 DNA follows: TGTGCCAGCAGCTTGCCCCGTAACTTGAACACTGAAGCTTTCTTT.